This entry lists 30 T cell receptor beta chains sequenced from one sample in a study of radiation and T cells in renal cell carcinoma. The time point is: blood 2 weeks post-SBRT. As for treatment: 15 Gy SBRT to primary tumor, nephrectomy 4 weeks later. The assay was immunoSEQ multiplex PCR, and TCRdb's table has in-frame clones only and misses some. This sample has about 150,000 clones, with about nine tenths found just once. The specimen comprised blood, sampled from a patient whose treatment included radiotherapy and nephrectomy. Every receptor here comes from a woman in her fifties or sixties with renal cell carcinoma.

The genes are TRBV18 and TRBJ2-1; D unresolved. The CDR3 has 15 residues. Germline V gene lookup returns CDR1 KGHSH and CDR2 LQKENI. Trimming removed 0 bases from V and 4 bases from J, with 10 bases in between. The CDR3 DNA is TGTGCCAGCTCACCACCTGTGACGGAATACAATGAGCAGTTCTTC. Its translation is CASSPPVTEYNEQFF.

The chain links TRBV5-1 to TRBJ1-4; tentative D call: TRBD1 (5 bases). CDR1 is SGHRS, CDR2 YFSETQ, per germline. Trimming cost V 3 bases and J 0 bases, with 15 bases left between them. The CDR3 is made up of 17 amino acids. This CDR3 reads CASSWTGTGATNEKLFF. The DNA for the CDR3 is TGCGCCAGCAGCTGGACCGGGACCGGTGCAACTAATGAAAAACTGTTTTTT.

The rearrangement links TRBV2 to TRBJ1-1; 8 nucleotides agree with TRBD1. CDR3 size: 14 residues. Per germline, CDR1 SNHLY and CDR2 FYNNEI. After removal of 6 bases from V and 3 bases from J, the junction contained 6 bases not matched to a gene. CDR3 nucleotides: TGTGCCAGCAGGAGGGGACAGGTTGACACTGAAGCTTTCTTT. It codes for CASRRGQVDTEAFF.

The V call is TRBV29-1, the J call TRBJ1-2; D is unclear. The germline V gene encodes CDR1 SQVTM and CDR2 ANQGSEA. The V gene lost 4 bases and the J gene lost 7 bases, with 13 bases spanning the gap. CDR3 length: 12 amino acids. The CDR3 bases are TGCAGCGTTGTTATAACTCTCGGTGGCTACACCTTC. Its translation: CSVVITLGGYTF.

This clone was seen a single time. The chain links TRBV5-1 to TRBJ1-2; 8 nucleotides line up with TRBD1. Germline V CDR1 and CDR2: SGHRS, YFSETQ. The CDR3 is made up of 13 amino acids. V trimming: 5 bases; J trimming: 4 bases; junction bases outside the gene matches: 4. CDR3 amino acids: CASSHGQGYGYTF. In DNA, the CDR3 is TGCGCCAGCAGTCACGGACAGGGCTATGGCTACACCTTC.

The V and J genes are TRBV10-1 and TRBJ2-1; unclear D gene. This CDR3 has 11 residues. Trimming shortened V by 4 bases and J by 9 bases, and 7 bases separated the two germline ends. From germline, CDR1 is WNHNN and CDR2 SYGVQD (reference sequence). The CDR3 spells CASSGPGEQFF. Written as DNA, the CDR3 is TGCGCCAGCAGTGGTCCGGGTGAGCAGTTCTTC.

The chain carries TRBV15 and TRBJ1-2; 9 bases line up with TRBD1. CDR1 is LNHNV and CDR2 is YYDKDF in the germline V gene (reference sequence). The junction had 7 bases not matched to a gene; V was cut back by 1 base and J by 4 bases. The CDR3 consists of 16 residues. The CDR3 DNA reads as TGTGCCACCAGCAGAGGGGGACAGGGATATTCCTATGGCTACACCTTC. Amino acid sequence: CATSRGGQGYSYGYTF.

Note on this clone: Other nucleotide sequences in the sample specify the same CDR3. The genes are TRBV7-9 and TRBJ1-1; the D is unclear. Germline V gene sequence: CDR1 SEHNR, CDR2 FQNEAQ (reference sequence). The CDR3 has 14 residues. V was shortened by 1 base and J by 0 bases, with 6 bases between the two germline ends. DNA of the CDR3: TGTGCCAGCAGCTTAGGTGGGGTGAACACTGAAGCTTTCTTT. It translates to CASSLGGVNTEAFF.

The DNA for the CDR3 is TGCAGCGTCGATCGGGGGGGCCTTTCTTACAATGAGCAGTTCTTC. As protein: CSVDRGGLSYNEQFF. The chain has TRBV29-1 and TRBJ2-1; 8 positions agree with TRBD2. The CDR3 is made up of 15 amino acids. Germline lookup yields CDR1 SQVTM and CDR2 ANQGSEA. Unmatched junction bases numbered 11, after V lost 6 bases and J lost 4 bases.

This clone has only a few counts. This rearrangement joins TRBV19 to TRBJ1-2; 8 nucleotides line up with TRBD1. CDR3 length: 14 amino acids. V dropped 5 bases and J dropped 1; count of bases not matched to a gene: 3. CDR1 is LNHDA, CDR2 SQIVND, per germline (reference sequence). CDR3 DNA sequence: TGTGCCAGTAGTTCGGGACAGGATAACTATGGCTACACCTTC. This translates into CASSSGQDNYGYTF.

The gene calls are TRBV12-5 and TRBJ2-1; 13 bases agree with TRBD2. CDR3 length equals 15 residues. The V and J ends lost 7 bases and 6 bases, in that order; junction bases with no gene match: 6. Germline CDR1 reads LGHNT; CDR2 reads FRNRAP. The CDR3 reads CASVQGLAGLNEQFF. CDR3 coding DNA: TGTGCTAGTGTCCAGGGACTAGCGGGGCTCAATGAGCAGTTCTTC.

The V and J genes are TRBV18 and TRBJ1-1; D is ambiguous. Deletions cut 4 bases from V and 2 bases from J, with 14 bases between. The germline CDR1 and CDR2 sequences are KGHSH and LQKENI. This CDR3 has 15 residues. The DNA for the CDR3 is TGTGCCAGCTCACGACTTCCTGAGGGTAACACTGAAGCTTTCTTT. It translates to CASSRLPEGNTEAFF.

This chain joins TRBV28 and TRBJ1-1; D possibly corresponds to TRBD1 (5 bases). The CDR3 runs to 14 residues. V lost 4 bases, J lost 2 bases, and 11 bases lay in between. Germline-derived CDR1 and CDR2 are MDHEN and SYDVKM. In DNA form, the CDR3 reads TGTGCCAGCAGTTCTGGACAAATAAACACTGAAGCTTTCTTT. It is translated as CASSSGQINTEAFF.

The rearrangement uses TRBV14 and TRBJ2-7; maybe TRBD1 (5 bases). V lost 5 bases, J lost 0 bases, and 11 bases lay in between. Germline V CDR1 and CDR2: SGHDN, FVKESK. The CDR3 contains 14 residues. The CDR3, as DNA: TGTGCCAGCAGCTGGACATTTGACTCCTACGAGCAGTACTTC. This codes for CASSWTFDSYEQYF.

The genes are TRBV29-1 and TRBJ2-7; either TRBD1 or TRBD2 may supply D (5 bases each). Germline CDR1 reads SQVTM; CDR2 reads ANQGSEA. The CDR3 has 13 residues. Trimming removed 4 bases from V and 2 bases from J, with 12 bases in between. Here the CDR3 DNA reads TGCAGCGTTGGACGGACGGGACCCTACGAGCAGTACTTC. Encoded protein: CSVGRTGPYEQYF.

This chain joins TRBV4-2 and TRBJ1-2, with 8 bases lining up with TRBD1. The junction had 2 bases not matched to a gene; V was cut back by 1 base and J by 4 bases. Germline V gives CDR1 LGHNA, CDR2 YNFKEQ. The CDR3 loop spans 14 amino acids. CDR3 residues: CASSQGTGIYGYTF. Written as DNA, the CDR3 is TGTGCCAGCAGCCAAGGGACAGGGATCTATGGCTACACCTTC.

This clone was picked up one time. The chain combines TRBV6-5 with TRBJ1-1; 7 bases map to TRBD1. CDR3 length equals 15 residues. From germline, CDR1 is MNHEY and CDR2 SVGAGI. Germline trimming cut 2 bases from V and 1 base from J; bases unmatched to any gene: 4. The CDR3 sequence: CASSYPQGQNTEAFF. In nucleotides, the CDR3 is TGTGCCAGCAGTTACCCACAGGGGCAGAACACTGAAGCTTTCTTT.

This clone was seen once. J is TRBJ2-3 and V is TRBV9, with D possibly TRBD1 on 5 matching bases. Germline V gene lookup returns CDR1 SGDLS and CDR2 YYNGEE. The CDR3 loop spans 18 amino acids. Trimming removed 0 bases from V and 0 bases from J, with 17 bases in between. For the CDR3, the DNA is TGTGCCAGCAGCGTAGAACCTACAGGACCCCCTAGCACAGATACGCAGTATTTT. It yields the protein CASSVEPTGPPSTDTQYF.

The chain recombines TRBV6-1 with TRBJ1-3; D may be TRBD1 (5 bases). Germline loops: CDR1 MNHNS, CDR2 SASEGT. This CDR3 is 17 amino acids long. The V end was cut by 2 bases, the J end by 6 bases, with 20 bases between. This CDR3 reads CASSESLGGGAPNTIYF. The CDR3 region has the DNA TGTGCCAGCAGTGAAAGTCTCGGAGGAGGGGCACCAAACACCATATATTTT.

CDR3: CASNQLTGDTEAFF. CDR3 nucleotide sequence: TGTGCCAGCAACCAACTCACAGGGGACACTGAAGCTTTCTTT. This sequence joins TRBV6-1 and TRBJ1-1; 7 bases agree with TRBD1. This CDR3 spans 14 amino acids. The germline gives CDR1 MNHNS, CDR2 SASEGT. Unmatched junction bases numbered 8, after V lost 7 bases and J lost 3 bases.

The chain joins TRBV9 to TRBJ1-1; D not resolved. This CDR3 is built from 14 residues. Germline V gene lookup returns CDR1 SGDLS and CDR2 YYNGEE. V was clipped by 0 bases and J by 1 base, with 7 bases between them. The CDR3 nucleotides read TGTGCCAGCAGCGTAGACATGGCGAACACTGAAGCTTTCTTT. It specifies CASSVDMANTEAFF.

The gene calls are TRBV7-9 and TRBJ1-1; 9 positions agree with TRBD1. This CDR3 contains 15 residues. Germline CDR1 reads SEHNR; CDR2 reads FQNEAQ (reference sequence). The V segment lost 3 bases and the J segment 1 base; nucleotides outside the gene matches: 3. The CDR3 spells CASSFRQGGNTEAFF. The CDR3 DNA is TGTGCCAGCAGCTTTCGACAGGGGGGGAACACTGAAGCTTTCTTT.

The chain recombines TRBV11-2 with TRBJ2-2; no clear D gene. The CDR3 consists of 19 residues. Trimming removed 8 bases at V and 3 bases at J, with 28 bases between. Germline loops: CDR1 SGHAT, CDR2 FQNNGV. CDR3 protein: CASRSSLSLSVSHTGELFF. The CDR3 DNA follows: TGTGCCAGCCGAAGCAGCTTATCATTATCGGTTTCGCACACCGGGGAGCTGTTTTTT.

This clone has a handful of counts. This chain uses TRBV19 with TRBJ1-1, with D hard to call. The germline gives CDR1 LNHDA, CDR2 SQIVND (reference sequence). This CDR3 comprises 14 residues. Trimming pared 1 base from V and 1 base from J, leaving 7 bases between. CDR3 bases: TGTGCCAGTAGTATAGTACGGGAGAACACTGAAGCTTTCTTT. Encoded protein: CASSIVRENTEAFF. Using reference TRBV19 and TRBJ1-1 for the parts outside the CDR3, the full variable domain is DGGITQSPKYLFRKEGQNVTLSCEQNLNHDAMYWYRQDPGQGLRLIYYSQIVNDFQKGDIAEGYSVSREKKESFPLTVTSAQKNPTAFYLCASSIVRENTEAFFGQGTRLTVV.

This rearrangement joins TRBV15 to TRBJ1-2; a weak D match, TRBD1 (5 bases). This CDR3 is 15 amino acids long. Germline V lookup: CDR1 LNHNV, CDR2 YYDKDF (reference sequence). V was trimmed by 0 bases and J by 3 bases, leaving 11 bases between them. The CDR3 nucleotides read TGTGCCACCAGCAGAGACAGGGTCGTGGACTATGGCTACACCTTC. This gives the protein CATSRDRVVDYGYTF.

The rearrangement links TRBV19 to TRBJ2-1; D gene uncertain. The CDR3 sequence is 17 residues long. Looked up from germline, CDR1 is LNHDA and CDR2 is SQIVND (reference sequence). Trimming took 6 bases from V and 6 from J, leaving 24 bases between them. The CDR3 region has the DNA TGTGCCAGTAGCATCCCCCTGGGCAGAGGTAGGAGCAATGAGCAGTTCTTC. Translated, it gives CASSIPLGRGRSNEQFF.

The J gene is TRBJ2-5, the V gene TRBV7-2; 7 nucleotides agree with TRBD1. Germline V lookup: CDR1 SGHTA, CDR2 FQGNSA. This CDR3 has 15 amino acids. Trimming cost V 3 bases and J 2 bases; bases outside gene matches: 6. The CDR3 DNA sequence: TGTGCCAGCAGCTTCAACAGGGGAACTCAAGAGACCCAGTACTTC. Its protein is CASSFNRGTQETQYF.

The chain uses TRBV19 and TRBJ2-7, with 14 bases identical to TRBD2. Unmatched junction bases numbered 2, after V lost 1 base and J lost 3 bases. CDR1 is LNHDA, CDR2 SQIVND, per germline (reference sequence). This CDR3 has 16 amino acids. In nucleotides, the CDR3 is TGTGCCAGTAGTATAGCCGGGACTAGCGGGGGCTACGAGCAGTACTTC. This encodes CASSIAGTSGGYEQYF.

The CDR3 here is CASSKTENQETQYF. The CDR3 bases are TGTGCCAGTAGTAAGACGGAGAACCAAGAGACCCAGTACTTC. The J gene is TRBJ2-5, the V gene TRBV19; D gene unclear. The CDR3 runs to 14 residues. V was shortened by 4 bases and J by 0 bases, with 9 bases between the two germline ends. In germline, CDR1 is LNHDA, CDR2 SQIVND (reference sequence). Complete variable domain (other parts from reference TRBV19 and TRBJ2-5): DGGITQSPKYLFRKEGQNVTLSCEQNLNHDAMYWYRQDPGQGLRLIYYSQIVNDFQKGDIAEGYSVSREKKESFPLTVTSAQKNPTAFYLCASSKTENQETQYFGPGTRLLVL.

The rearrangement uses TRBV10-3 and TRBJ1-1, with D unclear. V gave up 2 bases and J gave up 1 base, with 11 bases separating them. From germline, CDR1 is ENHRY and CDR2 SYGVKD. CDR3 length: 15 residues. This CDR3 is CAISEGREANTEAFF. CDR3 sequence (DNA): TGTGCCATCAGTGAGGGTAGGGAGGCGAACACTGAAGCTTTCTTT.